This T cell receptor (beta chain) was captured by sequencing in a study of T-cell memory formation after mild COVID-19. Study-wide background: Largely, TCR clusters stayed within a single donor.

TCRdb called the 5' RACE reads again in MiXCR, with one record for every CDR3 protein. The data contain about 150,000 distinct CDR3 sequences, around 21% of them seen just once; the ten biggest clones take up 2% to 2.5%. Study observations and caveats: Certain responding clones were present in pre-infection memory, suggesting participation of cross-reactive memory.

A remark on this clonotype: What it binds is not known.

The V end was cut by 3 bases, the J end by 4 bases, with 9 bases between. The CDR3 loop spans 13 amino acids. The germline gives CDR1 MNHEY, CDR2 SMNVEV (reference sequence). The sequence derives from an adult woman who had mild COVID-19 (a few samples of this study predate the infection). Cell type and time point are not known. Sequenced: PBMCs or a T cell subset sorted from them (not recorded which). The rearrangement uses TRBV27 and TRBJ1-1; D is undetermined. The CDR3 sequence is CASSFQATTEAFF. The CDR3 DNA is TGTGCCAGCAGTTTCCAGGCGACCACTGAAGCTTTCTTT.